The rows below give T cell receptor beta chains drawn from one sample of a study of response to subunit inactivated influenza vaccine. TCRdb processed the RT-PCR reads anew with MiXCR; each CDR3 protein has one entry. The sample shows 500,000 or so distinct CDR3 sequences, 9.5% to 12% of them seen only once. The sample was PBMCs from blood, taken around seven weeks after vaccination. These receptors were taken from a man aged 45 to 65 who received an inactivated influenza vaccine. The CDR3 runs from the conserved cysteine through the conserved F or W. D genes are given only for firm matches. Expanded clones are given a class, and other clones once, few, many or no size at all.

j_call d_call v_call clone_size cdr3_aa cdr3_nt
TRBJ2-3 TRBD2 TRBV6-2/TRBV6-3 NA CASSWRESADTQYF TGTGCCAGCAGTTGGCGGGAGAGCGCAGATACGCAGTATTTT
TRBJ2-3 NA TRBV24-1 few CATSDAGGDTDTQYF TGTGCCACCAGTGATGCCGGGGGAGACACAGATACGCAGTATTTT
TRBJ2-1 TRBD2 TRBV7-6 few CASSLVPSGASRYNEQFF TGTGCCAGCAGCTTAGTACCTAGCGGGGCCTCCCGCTACAATGAGCAGTTCTTC
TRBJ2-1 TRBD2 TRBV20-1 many CSARATSGYNEQFF TGCAGTGCTAGAGCCACTAGCGGATACAATGAGCAGTTCTTC
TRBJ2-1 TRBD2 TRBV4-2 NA CASSRELAGFYNEQFF TGTGCCAGCAGCCGAGAACTAGCGGGGTTTTACAATGAGCAGTTCTTC
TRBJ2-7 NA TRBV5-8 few CASSYAGLFYEQYF TGTGCCAGCAGCTACGCCGGGTTATTCTACGAGCAGTACTTC
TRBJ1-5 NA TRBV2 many CASSNRVNQPQHF TGTGCCAGCAGTAACAGGGTCAATCAGCCCCAGCATTTT
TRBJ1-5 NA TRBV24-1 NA CATSDFFGQPQHF TGTGCCACCAGTGATTTTTTTGGTCAGCCCCAGCATTTT
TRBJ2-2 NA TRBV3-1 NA CASESRGRTGELFF TGTGCCAGCGAAAGTAGGGGGAGGACCGGGGAGCTGTTTTTT
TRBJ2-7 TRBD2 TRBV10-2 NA CASSSSGGHRTYEQYF TGCGCCAGCAGTTCTAGCGGGGGGCACCGTACCTACGAGCAGTACTTC
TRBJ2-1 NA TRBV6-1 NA CASSVDSGGEQFF TGTGCCAGCAGTGTAGATAGCGGAGGGGAGCAGTTCTTC
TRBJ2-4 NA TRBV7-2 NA CASSLARGGNIQYF TGTGCCAGCAGCTTAGCCAGGGGAGGGAACATTCAGTACTTC
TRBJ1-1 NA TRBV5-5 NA CASKFQGDTEAFF TGTGCCAGCAAGTTTCAGGGTGACACTGAAGCTTTCTTT
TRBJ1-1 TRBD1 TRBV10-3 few CAITGTGRNTEAFF TGTGCCATCACCGGGACAGGGAGGAACACTGAAGCTTTCTTT
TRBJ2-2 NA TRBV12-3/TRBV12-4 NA CASTKRGTGSTGELFF TGTGCCAGCACTAAACGGGGGACGGGCTCAACCGGGGAGCTGTTTTTT
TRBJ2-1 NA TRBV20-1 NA CSGRLALKGEQFF TGCAGTGGAAGGCTAGCTTTAAAGGGTGAGCAGTTCTTC
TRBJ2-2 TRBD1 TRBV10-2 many CASSGQGVQTGELFF TGCGCCAGCAGTGGACAGGGGGTTCAGACCGGGGAGCTGTTTTTT
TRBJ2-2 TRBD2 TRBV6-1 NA CASSSSGADTGELFF TGTGCCAGCAGCTCTAGCGGAGCTGACACCGGGGAGCTGTTTTTT
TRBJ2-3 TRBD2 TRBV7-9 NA CASSPSLVAGGPNTQYF TGTGCCAGCAGCCCAAGTCTCGTTGCGGGGGGGCCAAATACGCAGTATTTT
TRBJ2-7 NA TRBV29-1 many CSVRRNYEQYF TGCAGCGTTCGACGGAACTACGAGCAGTACTTC
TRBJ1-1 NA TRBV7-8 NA CASSLGSFKNTEAFF TGTGCCAGCAGCTTAGGCTCCTTCAAGAACACTGAAGCTTTCTTT
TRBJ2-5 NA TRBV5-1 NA CASSLEGGEETQYF TGCGCCAGCAGCTTGGAGGGGGGAGAAGAGACCCAGTACTTC
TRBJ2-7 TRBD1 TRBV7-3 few CASSLMGQGASEQYF TGTGCCAGCAGCTTAATGGGACAGGGGGCCTCCGAGCAGTACTTC
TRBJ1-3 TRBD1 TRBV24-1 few CATRKQGSGNTIYF TGTGCCACCAGAAAACAGGGGTCCGGAAACACCATATATTTT
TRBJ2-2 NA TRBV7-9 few CASSLGTPNTGELFF TGTGCCAGCAGCTTAGGGACACCTAACACCGGGGAGCTGTTTTTT
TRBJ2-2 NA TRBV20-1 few CSARGVETGELFF TGCAGTGCTAGAGGGGTGGAGACCGGGGAGCTGTTTTTT
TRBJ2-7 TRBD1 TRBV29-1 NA CSVKGQAENEQYF TGCAGCGTAAAGGGACAGGCTGAGAACGAGCAGTACTTC
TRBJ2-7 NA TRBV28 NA CASSGPQSSYEQYF TGTGCCAGCAGTGGCCCTCAGAGCTCCTACGAGCAGTACTTC
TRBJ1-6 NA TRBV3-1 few CASSQKRESPLHF TGTGCCAGCAGCCAAAAAAGAGAATCACCCCTCCACTTT
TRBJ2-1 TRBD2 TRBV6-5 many CASSYRYRTSAYSYNEQFF TGTGCCAGCAGTTACCGATACCGAACTAGCGCCTACTCCTACAATGAGCAGTTCTTC
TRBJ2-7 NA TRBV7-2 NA CASSFPPVGYEQYF TGTGCCAGCAGCTTCCCCCCGGTGGGGTACGAGCAGTACTTC
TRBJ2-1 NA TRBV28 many CASSLWQLPSSYNEQFF TGTGCCAGCAGTTTATGGCAGCTACCAAGCTCCTACAATGAGCAGTTCTTC
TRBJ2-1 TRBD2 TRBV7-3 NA CASSLGSSGSVSNEQFF TGTGCCAGCAGCTTAGGGTCTAGCGGGAGCGTGAGTAATGAGCAGTTCTTC
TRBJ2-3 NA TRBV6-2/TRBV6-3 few CASSPTGTPGDTQYF TGTGCCAGCAGTCCGACCGGGACCCCCGGCGATACGCAGTATTTT
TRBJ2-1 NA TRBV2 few CASSRERSSYNEQFF TGTGCCAGCAGTCGGGAGAGGAGCTCCTACAATGAGCAGTTCTTC
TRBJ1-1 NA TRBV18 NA CASSLLPPEAFF TGTGCCAGCTCACTCCTTCCCCCTGAAGCTTTCTTT
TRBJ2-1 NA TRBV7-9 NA CASSLGGLALSGNEQFF TGTGCCAGCAGCTTAGGGGGGCTAGCTCTAAGCGGAAATGAGCAGTTCTTC
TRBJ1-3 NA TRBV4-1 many CASSQDGGAGNTIYF TGCGCCAGCAGCCAAGATGGAGGGGCTGGAAACACCATATATTTT
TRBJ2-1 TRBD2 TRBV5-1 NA CASSLGLAGAMGNEQFF TGCGCCAGCAGCCTGGGACTAGCGGGGGCTATGGGAAATGAGCAGTTCTTC
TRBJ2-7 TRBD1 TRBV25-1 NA CASSKQGSYEQYF TGTGCCAGCAGCAAACAGGGGAGCTACGAGCAGTACTTC
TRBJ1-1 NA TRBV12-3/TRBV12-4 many CASSLIGGNTEAFF TGTGCCAGCAGTTTGATAGGGGGGAACACTGAAGCTTTCTTT
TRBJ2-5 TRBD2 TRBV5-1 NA CASSGLAGDQETQYF TGCGCCAGCAGCGGGTTAGCGGGAGACCAAGAGACCCAGTACTTC
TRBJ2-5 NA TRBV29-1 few CSVAGAQETQYF TGCAGCGTTGCAGGCGCTCAAGAGACCCAGTACTTC
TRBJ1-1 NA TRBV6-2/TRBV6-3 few CASSPRGVNTEAFF TGTGCCAGCAGTCCCCGGGGAGTGAACACTGAAGCTTTCTTT
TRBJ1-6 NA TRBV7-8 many CASSLLERPSPLHF TGTGCCAGCAGCCTCCTGGAAAGACCCTCACCCCTCCACTTT
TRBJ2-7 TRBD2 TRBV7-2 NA CASSVPSGGITYEQYF TGTGCCAGCAGCGTCCCTAGCGGGGGAATAACCTACGAGCAGTACTTC
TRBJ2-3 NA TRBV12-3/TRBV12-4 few CASKQAGAGTDTQYF TGTGCCAGCAAACAAGCAGGGGCGGGCACAGATACGCAGTATTTT
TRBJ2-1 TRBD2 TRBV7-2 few CASSLEGGRAPVEQFF TGTGCTAGCAGCTTAGAGGGCGGGAGGGCCCCGGTTGAGCAGTTCTTC
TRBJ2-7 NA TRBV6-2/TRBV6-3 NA CASEAPSYEQYF TGTGCCAGCGAGGCACCATCCTACGAGCAGTACTTC
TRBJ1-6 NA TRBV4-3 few CASSQDWPNSPLHF TGCGCCAGCAGCCAAGATTGGCCGAATTCACCCCTCCACTTT
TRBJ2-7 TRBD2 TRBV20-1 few CSARLAGSYEQYF TGCAGTGCTCGCCTAGCGGGATCCTACGAGCAGTACTTC
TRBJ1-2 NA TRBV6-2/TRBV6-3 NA CASSYSGNGFYGYTF TGTGCCAGCAGTTACTCGGGGAACGGCTTCTATGGCTACACCTTC
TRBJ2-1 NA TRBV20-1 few CSAEKPGRFNEQFF TGCAGTGCCGAGAAACCAGGGCGTTTTAATGAGCAGTTCTTC
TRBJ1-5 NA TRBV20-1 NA CSASKGLTQPQHF TGCAGTGCTAGTAAGGGCCTAACCCAGCCCCAGCATTTT
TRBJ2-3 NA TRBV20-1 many CSTSGSNTDTQYF TGCAGTACCTCTGGGTCCAACACAGATACGCAGTATTTT
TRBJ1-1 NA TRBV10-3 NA CAITRDKANTEAFF TGTGCCATCACCAGAGACAAGGCTAACACTGAAGCTTTCTTT
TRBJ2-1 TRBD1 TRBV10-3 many CAISPTGQGFEQFF TGTGCCATCAGTCCAACTGGACAGGGATTCGAGCAGTTCTTC
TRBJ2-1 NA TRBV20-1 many CSANTGVSNNEQFF TGCAGTGCCAATACAGGAGTTTCCAACAATGAGCAGTTCTTC
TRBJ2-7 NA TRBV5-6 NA CASCLVGSYEQYF TGTGCCAGCTGCCTGGTGGGCTCCTACGAGCAGTACTTC
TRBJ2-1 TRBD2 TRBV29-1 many CSVALGLAGEVEQFF TGCAGCGTTGCGCTCGGACTAGCGGGAGAGGTTGAGCAGTTCTTC